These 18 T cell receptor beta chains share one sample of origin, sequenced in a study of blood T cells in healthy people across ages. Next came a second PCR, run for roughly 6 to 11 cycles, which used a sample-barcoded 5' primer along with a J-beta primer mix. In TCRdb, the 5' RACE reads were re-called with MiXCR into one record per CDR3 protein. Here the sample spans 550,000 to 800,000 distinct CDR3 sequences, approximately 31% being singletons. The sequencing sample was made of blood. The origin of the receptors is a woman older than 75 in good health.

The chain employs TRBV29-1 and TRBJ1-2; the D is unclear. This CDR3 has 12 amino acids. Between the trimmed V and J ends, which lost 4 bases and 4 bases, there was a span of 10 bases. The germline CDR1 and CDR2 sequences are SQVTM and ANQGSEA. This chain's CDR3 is CSVVTESYGYTF. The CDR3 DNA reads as TGCAGCGTTGTGACTGAAAGCTATGGCTACACCTTC.

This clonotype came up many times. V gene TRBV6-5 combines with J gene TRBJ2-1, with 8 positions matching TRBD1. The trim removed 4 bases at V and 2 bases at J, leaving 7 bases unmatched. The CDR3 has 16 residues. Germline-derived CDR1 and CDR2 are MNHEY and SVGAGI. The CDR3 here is CASSSADRVTYNEQFF. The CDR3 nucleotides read TGTGCCAGCAGTTCAGCGGACAGGGTAACCTACAATGAGCAGTTCTTC.

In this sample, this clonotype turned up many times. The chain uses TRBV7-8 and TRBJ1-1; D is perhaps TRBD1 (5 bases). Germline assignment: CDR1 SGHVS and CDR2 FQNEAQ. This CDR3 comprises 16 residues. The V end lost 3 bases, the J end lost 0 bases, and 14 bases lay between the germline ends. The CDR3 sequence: CASSLGGAGMNTEAFF. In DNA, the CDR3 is TGTGCCAGCAGCTTGGGGGGTGCAGGGATGAACACTGAAGCTTTCTTT.

The CDR3 here is CASSQAGPGGDYGYTF. DNA of the CDR3: TGCGCCAGCAGCCAAGCGGGACCGGGTGGCGACTATGGCTACACCTTC. V is TRBV4-3 and J is TRBJ1-2; D might be TRBD1 (5 bases). The ends were cut back, 1 base at V and 3 bases at J, with 15 bases in the middle. This CDR3 comprises 16 residues. CDR1 and CDR2 from the germline V gene are LGHNA and YSLEER.

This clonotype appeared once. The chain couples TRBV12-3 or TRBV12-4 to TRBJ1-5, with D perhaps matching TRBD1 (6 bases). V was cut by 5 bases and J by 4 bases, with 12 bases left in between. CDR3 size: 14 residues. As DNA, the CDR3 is TGTGCCAGCAGTGACAGGATTGGAAATCAGCCCCAGCATTTT. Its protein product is CASSDRIGNQPQHF.

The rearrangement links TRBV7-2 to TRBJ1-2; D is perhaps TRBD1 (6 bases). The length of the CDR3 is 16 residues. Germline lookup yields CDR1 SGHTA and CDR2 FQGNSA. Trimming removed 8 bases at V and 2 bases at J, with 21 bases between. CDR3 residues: CASPTSPWGPNYGYTF. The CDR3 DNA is TGTGCCAGCCCAACCTCACCGTGGGGGCCCAACTATGGCTACACCTTC.

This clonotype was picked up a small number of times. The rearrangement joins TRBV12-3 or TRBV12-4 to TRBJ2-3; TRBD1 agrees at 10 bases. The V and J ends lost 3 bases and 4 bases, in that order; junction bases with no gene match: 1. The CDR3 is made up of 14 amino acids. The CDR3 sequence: CASSFGTGADTQYF. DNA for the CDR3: TGTGCCAGCAGTTTTGGGACAGGGGCAGATACGCAGTATTTT.

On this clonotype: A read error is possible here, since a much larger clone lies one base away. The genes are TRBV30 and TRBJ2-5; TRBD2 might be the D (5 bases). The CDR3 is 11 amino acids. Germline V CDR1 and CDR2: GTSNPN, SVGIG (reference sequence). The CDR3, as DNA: TGTGCGCCGCGGGTCCAAGAGACCCAGTACTTC. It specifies CAPRVQETQYF.

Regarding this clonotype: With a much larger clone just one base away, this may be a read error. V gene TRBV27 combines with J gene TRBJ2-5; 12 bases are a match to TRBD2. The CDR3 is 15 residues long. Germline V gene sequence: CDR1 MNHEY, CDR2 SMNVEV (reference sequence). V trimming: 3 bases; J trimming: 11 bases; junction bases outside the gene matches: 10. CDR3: CASSFPSGGVHEQYF. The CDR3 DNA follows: TGTGCCAGCAGTTTCCCTAGCGGGGGGGTCCATGAGCAGTACTTC.

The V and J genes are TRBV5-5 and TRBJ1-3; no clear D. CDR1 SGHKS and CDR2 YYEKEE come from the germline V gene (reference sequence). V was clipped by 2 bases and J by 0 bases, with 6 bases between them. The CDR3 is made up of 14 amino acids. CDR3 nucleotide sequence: TGTGCCAGCAGCTTCGAGAGCTCTGGAAACACCATATATTTT. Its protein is CASSFESSGNTIYF.

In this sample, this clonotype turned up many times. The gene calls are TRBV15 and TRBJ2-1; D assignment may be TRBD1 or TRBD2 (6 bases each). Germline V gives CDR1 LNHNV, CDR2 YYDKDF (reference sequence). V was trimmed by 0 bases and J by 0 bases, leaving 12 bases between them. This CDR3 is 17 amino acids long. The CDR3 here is CATSREGGLSSYNEQFF. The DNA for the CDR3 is TGTGCCACCAGCAGAGAAGGGGGGCTTTCCTCCTACAATGAGCAGTTCTTC.

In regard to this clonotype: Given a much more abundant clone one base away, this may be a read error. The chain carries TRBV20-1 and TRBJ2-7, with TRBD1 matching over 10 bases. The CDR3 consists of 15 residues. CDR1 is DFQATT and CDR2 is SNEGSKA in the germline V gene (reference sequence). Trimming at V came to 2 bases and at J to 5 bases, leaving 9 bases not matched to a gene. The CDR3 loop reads CSARTGTGACHEQYF. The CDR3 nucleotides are TGCAGTGCTAGAACCGGGACAGGGGCCTGCCACGAGCAGTACTTC.

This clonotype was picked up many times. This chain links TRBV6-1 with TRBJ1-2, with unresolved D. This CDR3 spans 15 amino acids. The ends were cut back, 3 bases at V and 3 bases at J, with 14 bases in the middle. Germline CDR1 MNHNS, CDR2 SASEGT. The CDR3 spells CASSEGSGLDYGYTF. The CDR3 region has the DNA TGTGCCAGCAGTGAGGGTTCCGGTTTGGACTATGGCTACACCTTC.

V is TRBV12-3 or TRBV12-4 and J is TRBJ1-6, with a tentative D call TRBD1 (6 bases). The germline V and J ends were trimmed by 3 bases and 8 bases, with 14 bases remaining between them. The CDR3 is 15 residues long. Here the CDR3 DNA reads TGTGCCAGCAGTTTCATGGACAGATCATATTCACCCCTCCACTTT. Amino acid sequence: CASSFMDRSYSPLHF.

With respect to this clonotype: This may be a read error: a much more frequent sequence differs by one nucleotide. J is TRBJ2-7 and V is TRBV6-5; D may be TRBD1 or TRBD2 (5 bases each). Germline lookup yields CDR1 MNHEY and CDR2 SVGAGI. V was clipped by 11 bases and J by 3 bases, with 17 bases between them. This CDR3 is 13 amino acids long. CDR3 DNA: TGTGCCTCGGGTAGGGACCAGTGCTACGAGCAGTACTTC. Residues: CASGRDQCYEQYF.

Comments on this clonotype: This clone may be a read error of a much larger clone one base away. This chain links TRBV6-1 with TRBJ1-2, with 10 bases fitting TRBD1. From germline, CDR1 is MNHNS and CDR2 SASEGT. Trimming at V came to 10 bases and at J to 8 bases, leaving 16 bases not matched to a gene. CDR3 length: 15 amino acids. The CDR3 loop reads CATLESDRGLRGYTF. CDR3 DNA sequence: TGTGCCACCCTTGAATCAGACAGGGGGCTCAGGGGCTACACCTTC.

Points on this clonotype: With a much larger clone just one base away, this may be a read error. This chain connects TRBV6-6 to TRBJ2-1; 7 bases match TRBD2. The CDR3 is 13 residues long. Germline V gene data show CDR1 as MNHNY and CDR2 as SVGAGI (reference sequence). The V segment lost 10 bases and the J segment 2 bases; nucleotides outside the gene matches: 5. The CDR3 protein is CATGGGTYNEQFF. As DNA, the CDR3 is TGTGCCACGGGCGGGGGAACCTACAATGAGCAGTTCTTC.

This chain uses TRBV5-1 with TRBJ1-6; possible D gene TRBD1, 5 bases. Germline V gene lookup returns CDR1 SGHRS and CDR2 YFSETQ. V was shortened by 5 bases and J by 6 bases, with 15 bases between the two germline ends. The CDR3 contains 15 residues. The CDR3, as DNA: TGCGCCAGCAGAGAGACGACAGCCGTTAATTCACCCCTCCACTTT. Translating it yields CASRETTAVNSPLHF.